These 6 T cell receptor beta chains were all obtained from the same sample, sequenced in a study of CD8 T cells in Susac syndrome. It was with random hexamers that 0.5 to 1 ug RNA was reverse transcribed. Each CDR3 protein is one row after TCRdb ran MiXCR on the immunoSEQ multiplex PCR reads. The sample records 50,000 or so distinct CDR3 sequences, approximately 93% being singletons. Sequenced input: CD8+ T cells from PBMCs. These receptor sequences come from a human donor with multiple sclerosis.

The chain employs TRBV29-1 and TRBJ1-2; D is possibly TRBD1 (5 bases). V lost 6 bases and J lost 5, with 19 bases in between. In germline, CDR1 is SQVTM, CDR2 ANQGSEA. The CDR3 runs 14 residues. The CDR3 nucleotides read TGCAGCGTCCCTAAAGGGCAGGGAGAATATGGCTACACCTTC. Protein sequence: CSVPKGQGEYGYTF.

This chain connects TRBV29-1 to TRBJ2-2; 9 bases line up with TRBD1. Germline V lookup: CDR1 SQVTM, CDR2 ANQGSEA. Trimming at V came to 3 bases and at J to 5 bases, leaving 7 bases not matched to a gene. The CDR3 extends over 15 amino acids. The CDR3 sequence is CSVELTGGRTGELFF. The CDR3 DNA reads TGCAGCGTTGAGCTCACAGGGGGCAGAACCGGGGAGCTGTTTTTT.

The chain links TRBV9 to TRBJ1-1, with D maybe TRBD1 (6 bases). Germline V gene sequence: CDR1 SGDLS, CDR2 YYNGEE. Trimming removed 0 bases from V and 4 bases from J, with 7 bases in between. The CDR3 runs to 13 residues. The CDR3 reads CASSVGGATEAFF. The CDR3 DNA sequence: TGTGCCAGCAGCGTAGGGGGGGCCACTGAAGCTTTCTTT. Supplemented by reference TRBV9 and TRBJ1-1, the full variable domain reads DSGVTQTPKHLITATGQRVTLRCSPRSGDLSVYWYQQSLDQGLQFLIQYYNGEERAKGNILERFSAQQFPDLHSELNLSSLELGDSALYFCASSVGGATEAFFGQGTRLTVV.

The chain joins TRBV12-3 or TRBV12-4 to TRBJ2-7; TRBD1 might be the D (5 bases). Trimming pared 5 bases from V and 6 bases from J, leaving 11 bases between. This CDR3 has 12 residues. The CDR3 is CASSPDRIEQYF. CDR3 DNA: TGTGCCAGCAGTCCCGACAGAATCGAGCAGTACTTC.

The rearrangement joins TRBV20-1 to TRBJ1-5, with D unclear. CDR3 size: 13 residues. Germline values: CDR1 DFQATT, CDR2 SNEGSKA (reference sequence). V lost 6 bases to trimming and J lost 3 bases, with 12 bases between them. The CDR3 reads CSAEDGLNQPQHF. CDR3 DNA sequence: TGCAGTGCCGAGGACGGCCTCAATCAGCCCCAGCATTTT.

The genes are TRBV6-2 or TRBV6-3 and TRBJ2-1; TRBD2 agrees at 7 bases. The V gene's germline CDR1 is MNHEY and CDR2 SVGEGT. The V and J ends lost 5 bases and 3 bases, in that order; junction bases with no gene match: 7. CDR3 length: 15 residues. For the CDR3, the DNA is TGTGCCAGCAGTATATTCGGGGGGAACTACAATGAGCAGTTCTTC. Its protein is CASSIFGGNYNEQFF.